Listed below are T cell receptor beta chains from one sample, sequenced in a study of graft-versus-host responses after intestinal transplantation. The antigens for these receptors are not known. TCRdb keeps only in-frame clones here, not all; method: immunoSEQ multiplex PCR. The sample lists over 80,000 clones, roughly 90% occurring once. Specimen: unstimulated CD8+ T cells sorted from spleen or lymph node cells, collected before transplant. The receptors derive from a human donor who was the organ donor for an intestinal transplant. The CDR3 runs from the conserved cysteine through the conserved F or W. Each record gives: clone size, V gene, D gene, J gene, CDR3 DNA, CDR3 protein. A D gene is named only where the DNA matches it firmly. Only some rows state a clone size, as once, few, many or a class for expanded clones.

.	TRBV13	.	TRBJ1-6	TGTGCCAGCAGCTTAGCTGGGGGCGCCTATAATTCACCCCTCCACTTT	CASSLAGGAYNSPLHF
.	TRBV19	.	TRBJ2-3	TGTGCCAGTAGTCCTAGCAGCGGGTGGACAGATACGCAGTATTTT	CASSPSSGWTDTQYF
.	TRBV6-1	.	TRBJ2-3	TGTGCCAGCAGTGTGGAGGACTCTAGCACAGATACGCAGTATTTT	CASSVEDSSTDTQYF
.	TRBV11-1	.	TRBJ1-3	TGTGCCAGCAGCTTCGCAGGGACTGGCAACACCATATATTTT	CASSFAGTGNTIYF
once	TRBV6-1	TRBD2	TRBJ2-7	TGTGCCAGCATGGCGGGCGGGGGGGCCTACGAGCAGTACTTC	CASMAGGGAYEQYF
.	TRBV19	.	TRBJ1-1	TGTGCCAGTAGTATTTGGGGCTCCGGCACTGAAGCTTTCTTT	CASSIWGSGTEAFF
.	TRBV7-9	TRBD1	TRBJ2-7	TGTGCCAGCAGCTCCCCGACAGGGGGCTACGAGCAGTACTTC	CASSSPTGGYEQYF
.	TRBV9	.	TRBJ2-3	TGTGCCAGCAGCCACCGGGACTCGGGCCGCGATACGCAGTATTTT	CASSHRDSGRDTQYF
once	TRBV18	TRBD2	TRBJ2-1	TGTGCCAGCTCACACCCGGGACTAGATAAAACCCATGAGCAGTTCTTC	CASSHPGLDKTHEQFF
.	TRBV4-2	.	TRBJ1-6	TGTGCCAGCAGCCAAGTTGAGCACGGGCGGGCTTCACCCCTCCACTTT	CASSQVEHGRASPLHF
.	TRBV4-1	TRBD2	TRBJ2-7	TGCGCCAGCAGCCAAAGGAGACTAGCGGAGTACGAGCAGTACTTC	CASSQRRLAEYEQYF
.	TRBV5-3	.	TRBJ2-5	TGTGCCAGAAGCCGGGGCCAGGGGAGTATGTTAGGGGAGACCCAGTACTTC	CARSRGQGSMLGETQYF
.	TRBV6-6	.	TRBJ1-4	TGTGCCAGCAGTTACTGGAAGGGGCTAGATAATGAAAAACTGTTTTTT	CASSYWKGLDNEKLFF
.	TRBV6-5	TRBD1	TRBJ1-2	TGTGCCAGCAGTTATTCGAGGACAGGGGATCGATATGGCTACACCTTC	CASSYSRTGDRYGYTF
.	TRBV13	.	TRBJ2-7	TGTGCCAGCAGCTTAGGCCCCGACGAGCAGTACTTC	CASSLGPDEQYF
.	TRBV27	.	TRBJ2-2	TGTGCCAGCAGTTTCCCGGACACCGGGGAGCTGTTTTTT	CASSFPDTGELFF
.	TRBV12-2	.	TRBJ1-1	TGTGCAAGTCGCTTCAGGGGCGGGAACACTGAAGCTTTCTTT	CASRFRGGNTEAFF
.	TRBV5-1	TRBD2	TRBJ2-1	TGCGCCAGCAGCTTGGGCATAGCGGGGGCTGAGCAGTTCTTC	CASSLGIAGAEQFF
.	TRBV9	.	TRBJ2-1	TGTGCCAGCAGCGTAGGAGGATCACACAATGAGCAGTTCTTC	CASSVGGSHNEQFF
.	TRBV19	.	TRBJ1-1	TGTGCCAGTAGTCAGACAGAGAACACTGAAGCTTTCTTT	CASSQTENTEAFF
.	TRBV28	TRBD1	TRBJ2-5	TGTGCCAGCAGTCCTGGGACAGTCCAAGAGACCCAGTACTTC	CASSPGTVQETQYF
.	TRBV13	.	TRBJ2-5	TGTGCCAGCAGTCAAGAGGACACACAAGAGACCCAGTACTTC	CASSQEDTQETQYF
.	TRBV6-1	TRBD1	TRBJ2-5	TGTGCCAGCAGTGAAAGATTGAGACAGGGTTTTAAGACCCAGTACTTC	CASSERLRQGFKTQYF
.	TRBV28	.	TRBJ2-7	TGTGCCAGCAGTTTTCCCGGGACTGCCTACGAGCAGTACTTC	CASSFPGTAYEQYF
.	TRBV9	TRBD1	TRBJ1-4	TGTGCCAGCAGCGCGGGACAGGGGTATGAAAAACTGTTTTTT	CASSAGQGYEKLFF
.	TRBV4-3	.	TRBJ2-2	TGCGCCAGCAGCCAACACCAGGGGAACACCGGGGAGCTGTTTTTT	CASSQHQGNTGELFF
.	TRBV2	TRBD2	TRBJ2-4	TGTGCCAGCTTGGTTTCCAGGCGGGGGGTATCGGCCAAAAACATTCAGTACTTC	CASLVSRRGVSAKNIQYF
.	TRBV6-4	TRBD1	TRBJ2-3	TGTGCCAGCAGAGGGACAGGGGGAGATACGCAGTATTTT	CASRGTGGDTQYF
once	TRBV15	TRBD2	TRBJ2-1	TGTGCCACCAGCAGCGCAGGGACTAGCGGGGGCCGCCCCTACAATGAGCAGTTCTTC	CATSSAGTSGGRPYNEQFF
once	TRBV27	TRBD2	TRBJ2-5	TGTGCCAGCGGATCAAGAGCGGGGGGGCCAGGAGAGACCCAGTACTTC	CASGSRAGGPGETQYF
.	TRBV9	TRBD1	TRBJ1-4	TGTGCCAGCAGCGCCCACAGGGGTGAAAAACTGTTTTTT	CASSAHRGEKLFF
.	TRBV7-9	TRBD1	TRBJ1-2	TGTGCCAGCGGGGCGTCGGGACAGGGGTATGGCTACACCTTC	CASGASGQGYGYTF
.	TRBV4-3	TRBD1	TRBJ1-4	TGCGCCAGCAGCCGGGGACAGGGAAGTGAAAAACTGTTTTTT	CASSRGQGSEKLFF
.	TRBV27	TRBD2	TRBJ2-7	TGTGCCAGCAGAACTAGCGGGGTCTCCTACGAGCAGTACTTC	CASRTSGVSYEQYF
.	TRBV7-8	.	TRBJ1-1	TGTGCCAGCAGCTTAGTACGGGGGAACACTGAAGCTTTCTTT	CASSLVRGNTEAFF
.	TRBV2	.	TRBJ2-1	TGTGCCAGCAGTGAATCCCGGGGGAGCTCCTACAATGAGCAGTTCTTC	CASSESRGSSYNEQFF
few	TRBV7-9	.	TRBJ1-4	TGTGCCAGCAGCTTGTCAGGGGCATTTGAAAAACTGTTTTTT	CASSLSGAFEKLFF
.	TRBV13	TRBD1	TRBJ2-1	TGTGCCAGCAGCTTAGGAGGGGGCGGCAATGAGCAGTTCTTC	CASSLGGGGNEQFF
.	TRBV9	.	TRBJ1-1	TGTGCCAGCAGCCCTAGTGGAGTTTCCATGAACACTGAAGCTTTCTTT	CASSPSGVSMNTEAFF
.	TRBV7-8	.	TRBJ2-7	TGTGCCAGCGGGGGGGAGGGGGATTCCTACGAGCAGTACTTC	CASGGEGDSYEQYF
.	TRBV20-1	.	TRBJ2-7	TGCAGTGCTCACATGCCAAGCGAGCAGTACTTC	CSAHMPSEQYF
.	TRBV19	.	TRBJ1-6	TGTGCCAGTAGTTTCGGGAGCTCCTATAATTCACCCCTCCACTTT	CASSFGSSYNSPLHF
.	TRBV6-6	TRBD1	TRBJ1-5	TGTGCCAGCACTGATGACAGGGCTCAGCCCCAGCATTTT	CASTDDRAQPQHF
.	TRBV4-1	TRBD1	TRBJ2-7	TGCGCCAGCAGCCAAGATTTACAGGGGGGCTACGAGCAGTACTTC	CASSQDLQGGYEQYF
.	TRBV4-2	TRBD2	TRBJ2-2	TGTGCCAGCAGCTCCGAGCGACTAGCGGGGGACACCGGGGAGCTGTTTTTT	CASSSERLAGDTGELFF
.	TRBV6-5	.	TRBJ1-1	TGTGCCAGCAGTTACGCGACAGGGAACACTGAAGCTTTCTTT	CASSYATGNTEAFF
.	TRBV7-9	.	TRBJ1-6	TGTGCCAGCAGCCCCGGTTGGGCTATTAATTCACCCCTCCACTTT	CASSPGWAINSPLHF
.	TRBV6-5	TRBD1	TRBJ1-6	TGTGCCAGCAGTTACGCGGACAGGGAAAATTCACCCCTCCACTTT	CASSYADRENSPLHF
.	TRBV9	.	TRBJ1-3	TGTGCCAGCAGCGACGGAGACTCTGGAAACACCATATATTTT	CASSDGDSGNTIYF
.	TRBV9	.	TRBJ2-1	TGTGCCAGCGGGGGGGCCAGCTCCTACAATGAGCAGTTCTTC	CASGGASSYNEQFF
.	TRBV11-2	.	TRBJ2-7	TGTGCCAGCAGCTTCCTAACTTCCGAGCAGTACTTC	CASSFLTSEQYF
.	TRBV15	.	TRBJ2-1	TGTGCCTCTCAAAGACAGTTCTACAATGAGCAGTTCTTC	CASQRQFYNEQFF
.	TRBV4-2	TRBD1	TRBJ2-6	TGTGCCAGCAGCCAAGTTACAGGGGGCTGGGCTGGGGCCAACGTCCTGACTTTC	CASSQVTGGWAGANVLTF
once	TRBV9	TRBD1	TRBJ2-7	TGTGCCAGCAGCGTATCAGGGGGTGGGTACGAGCAGTACTTC	CASSVSGGGYEQYF
.	TRBV10-3	TRBD2	TRBJ2-1	TGTGCCATCAGTGAGTCGTGGCGGGGGGGCTTCAATGAGCAGTTCTTC	CAISESWRGGFNEQFF
.	TRBV19	.	TRBJ2-7	TGTGCCAGTTCGGCAGGCGCCTACGAGCAGTACTTC	CASSAGAYEQYF
.	TRBV5-4	.	TRBJ1-4	TGTGCCAGCAGCTCCGCGGGGGGACATGAAAAACTGTTTTTT	CASSSAGGHEKLFF
.	TRBV4-3	TRBD1	TRBJ1-5	TGCGCCAGCAGCCAAGACAGGGGGCGCGATCAGCCCCAGCATTTT	CASSQDRGRDQPQHF
.	TRBV25-1	.	TRBJ1-1	TGTGCCAGCAGTACACAGGGTATCAACACTGAAGCTTTCTTT	CASSTQGINTEAFF